This T cell receptor beta chain comes out of a study of regulatory T cells in long-lasting Graves disease (dated by TCRdb to the early 2020s). Turning to the overall study: Newly diagnosed Graves' disease patients had taken antithyroid drugs for less than 3 months. Persistent Graves' disease patients were compared with newly diagnosed Graves' disease patients by peripheral blood TCR sequencing and RNA sequencing. The study was conducted in China and was registered as a clinical trial. A total of 35 or so samples underwent TCR sequencing: roughly 13 from persistent and approximately 20 from newly diagnosed Graves' disease patients. Study-wide conclusions, independent of this receptor: Lower TCR Shannon entropy and fewer highly expanded clones were observed in persistent Graves' disease patients than in newly diagnosed patients, which suggested clonal expansion. TRBV28, TRBJ1-2 and TRBJ2-5 were preferentially used in persistent disease, while TRBV20-1 and TRBJ2-1 were favored in newly diagnosed disease. Because the primary lesion, thyroid tissue, could not be accessed, the study looked at peripheral blood alone. As a limitation, the authors acknowledged that the small sample size may reduce accuracy. Patients with persistent disease shared more public clonotypes (roughly 2,900) than newly diagnosed patients did (966). Only the TCR beta chain was sequenced and analyzed.

From the germline V gene, CDR1 is MNHEY and CDR2 is SVGEGT. The CDR3 goes from the cysteine to the phenylalanine over 12 residues. CDR3 DNA only is kept here, 36 bases in frame from base 1. V loses 7 bases of germline sequence and J loses 3 bases, and the interval between the two ends is 10 bases. The library was prepared using multiplex PCR. Instrument on record: Illumina HiSeq 4000. iRepertoire HTBI primers and Arm-PCR amplification of CDR3 regions were used to construct TCR beta libraries. Gel purification was performed on PCR products prior to sequencing. The published analysis was carried out like this. Gene usage analysis of CDR3 amino acid clonotypes used the 50 to 70 TRBV and around 13 TRBJ segments found across samples. COPE and FqMerger were used to merge filtered high-quality paired reads into contigs. BLAST was used to align contigs to IMGT TRBV, TRBD and TRBJ reference genes, with CDR3 defined following IMGT. Clonotypes above 0.1% frequency were classified as highly expanded clones. Shannon entropy served as the measure of repertoire diversity, while the Gini coefficient captured V-J evenness. Public clonotypes were defined as clonotypes shared by more than one individual. Using fastp trimming at Q25 and MiXCR clonotype assembly, TCRdb reanalyzed the public sequencing data and kept in-frame beta chains. Each CDR3 protein gets just one entry, which takes the most common genes and DNA from the rows behind it. V and J calls and clone size were set by TCRdb, not the authors. This sample comprises about 610,000 distinct CDR3 sequences, about 16% of them detected only once. The ten largest clones add up to around 12% of the sample.

This clonotype has at least ten counts. It has no known antigen specificity. Base qualities are not provided; no much larger clone lies one nucleotide away. In the paper's terms, the time point label means: newly diagnosed GD, antithyroid drugs for less than 3 months. RNA was extracted from PBMCs in TRIzol for both TCR sequencing and RNA sequencing. The diagnosis of Graves' disease followed American Thyroid Association guidelines. Patients were recruited from an endocrinology department in Xi'an, China. Each patient gave approximately 8.8 milliliters of peripheral blood, collected in an EDTA anticoagulant tube. PBMCs were isolated by Ficoll Paque Plus density gradient separation without further T cell sorting. An Agilent 2100 Bioanalyzer and agarose gel were used to assess RNA quality, and a NanoDrop 2000 was used to measure RNA concentration. The data also belong to a second study, concerning T cells in Graves' hyperthyroidism and ophthalmopathy. As described in the second report: Graves' hyperthyroidism was defined as stable when no progression to ophthalmopathy occurred over 18 months of follow-up. Hyperthyroidism patients were newly diagnosed, had a disease duration of under 2 months, and were aged 18 to 65 years. Patients with uncontrolled infections, other autoimmune diseases, pregnancy or lactation were excluded. Diagnoses were based on clinical symptoms, serum thyroxine and TRAb, thyroid ultrasound and orbital computed tomography. For the first round of RT-PCR on the TCR CDR3, the HTBI primer set was used together with the Qiagen OneStep RT-PCR kit. Most expanded thyroid clonotypes (frequency above 0.001) were also detected in blood, a finding suggesting that blood repertoires may reflect thyroid immune responses. A model built on a 13 V-J signature distinguished ophthalmopathy from stable hyperthyroidism, reaching about 88% sensitivity and under 84% specificity in cross-validation and 80%/75% in testing. In validation, the model predicted progression to ophthalmopathy with over 60% sensitivity and less than 80% specificity, a median of 6.5 months before onset. To identify TCR V-J signatures that set the groups apart, the researchers used a discovery cohort of approximately 98 patients, made up of 40 to 45 with Graves' ophthalmopathy and 55 to 65 with stable Graves' hyperthyroidism. Prospective prediction of ophthalmopathy was tested in an independent validation cohort of some 20 hyperthyroidism patients and 15 to 17 patients who later progressed to ophthalmopathy. The roughly 94 discovery patients were randomly split 7:3 into training and test sets. The study also compared thyroid tissue and blood T-cell repertoires from about six Graves' hyperthyroidism patients. After blood sampling, hyperthyroidism patients were treated with methimazole at a starting dose of 30 mg daily, and ophthalmopathy patients were treated with high-dose intravenous methylprednisolone. The libraries were constructed in a second round of multiplex PCR and then size-selected and purified. Libraries were sequenced paired-end with 100 bp reads on an Illumina HiSeq2000. SOAPnuke was used to process the raw data, with reads discarded if the reads contained adapters or uncalled bases, had a mean Phred below 15, or lacked an exact constant-primer or identifier match. COPE v1.2.5 was used to merge high-quality paired reads, and clonotypes were defined as unique nucleotide sequences. Clonotypes were aligned to IMGT TRBV, TRBD and TRBJ reference segments using MiTCR v1.1. The analysis was restricted to V-J combinations with a frequency above 0.0001, which together covered over 99% of the repertoires. A TCS score was defined as the ratio of F50 (clonal expansion) to E x V (chaos), with BLOSUM62-based TCRdist applied between CDR3 peptides within each V-J. Welch's t-statistics and random forest reduced roughly 500 V-J features to some 14, which were used in a naive Bayes classifier (R e1071). No statistical method was used to fix the sample size in advance, and group allocation was not hidden from the investigators. The paper describes TCR Vbeta CDR3 sequencing of around 130 peripheral blood samples, made up of fewer than 50 ophthalmopathy patients, approximately 73 hyperthyroidism patients and about 17 progressor patients.

The sequencing used peripheral blood mononuclear cells (PBMCs), collected at new diagnosis, from a patient treated with antithyroid drugs. The sequence derives from a man between 18 and 35 years old with Graves disease. Donor details come from another sample of the same person, matched by shared clones. This chain is built from TRBV6-2 or TRBV6-3 and TRBJ2-7; no D gene is confidently identified. The CDR3 sequence is CASTVQDYEQYF. The nucleotide sequence reads as follows: TGTGCCAGCACCGTGCAGGACTACGAGCAGTACTTC.